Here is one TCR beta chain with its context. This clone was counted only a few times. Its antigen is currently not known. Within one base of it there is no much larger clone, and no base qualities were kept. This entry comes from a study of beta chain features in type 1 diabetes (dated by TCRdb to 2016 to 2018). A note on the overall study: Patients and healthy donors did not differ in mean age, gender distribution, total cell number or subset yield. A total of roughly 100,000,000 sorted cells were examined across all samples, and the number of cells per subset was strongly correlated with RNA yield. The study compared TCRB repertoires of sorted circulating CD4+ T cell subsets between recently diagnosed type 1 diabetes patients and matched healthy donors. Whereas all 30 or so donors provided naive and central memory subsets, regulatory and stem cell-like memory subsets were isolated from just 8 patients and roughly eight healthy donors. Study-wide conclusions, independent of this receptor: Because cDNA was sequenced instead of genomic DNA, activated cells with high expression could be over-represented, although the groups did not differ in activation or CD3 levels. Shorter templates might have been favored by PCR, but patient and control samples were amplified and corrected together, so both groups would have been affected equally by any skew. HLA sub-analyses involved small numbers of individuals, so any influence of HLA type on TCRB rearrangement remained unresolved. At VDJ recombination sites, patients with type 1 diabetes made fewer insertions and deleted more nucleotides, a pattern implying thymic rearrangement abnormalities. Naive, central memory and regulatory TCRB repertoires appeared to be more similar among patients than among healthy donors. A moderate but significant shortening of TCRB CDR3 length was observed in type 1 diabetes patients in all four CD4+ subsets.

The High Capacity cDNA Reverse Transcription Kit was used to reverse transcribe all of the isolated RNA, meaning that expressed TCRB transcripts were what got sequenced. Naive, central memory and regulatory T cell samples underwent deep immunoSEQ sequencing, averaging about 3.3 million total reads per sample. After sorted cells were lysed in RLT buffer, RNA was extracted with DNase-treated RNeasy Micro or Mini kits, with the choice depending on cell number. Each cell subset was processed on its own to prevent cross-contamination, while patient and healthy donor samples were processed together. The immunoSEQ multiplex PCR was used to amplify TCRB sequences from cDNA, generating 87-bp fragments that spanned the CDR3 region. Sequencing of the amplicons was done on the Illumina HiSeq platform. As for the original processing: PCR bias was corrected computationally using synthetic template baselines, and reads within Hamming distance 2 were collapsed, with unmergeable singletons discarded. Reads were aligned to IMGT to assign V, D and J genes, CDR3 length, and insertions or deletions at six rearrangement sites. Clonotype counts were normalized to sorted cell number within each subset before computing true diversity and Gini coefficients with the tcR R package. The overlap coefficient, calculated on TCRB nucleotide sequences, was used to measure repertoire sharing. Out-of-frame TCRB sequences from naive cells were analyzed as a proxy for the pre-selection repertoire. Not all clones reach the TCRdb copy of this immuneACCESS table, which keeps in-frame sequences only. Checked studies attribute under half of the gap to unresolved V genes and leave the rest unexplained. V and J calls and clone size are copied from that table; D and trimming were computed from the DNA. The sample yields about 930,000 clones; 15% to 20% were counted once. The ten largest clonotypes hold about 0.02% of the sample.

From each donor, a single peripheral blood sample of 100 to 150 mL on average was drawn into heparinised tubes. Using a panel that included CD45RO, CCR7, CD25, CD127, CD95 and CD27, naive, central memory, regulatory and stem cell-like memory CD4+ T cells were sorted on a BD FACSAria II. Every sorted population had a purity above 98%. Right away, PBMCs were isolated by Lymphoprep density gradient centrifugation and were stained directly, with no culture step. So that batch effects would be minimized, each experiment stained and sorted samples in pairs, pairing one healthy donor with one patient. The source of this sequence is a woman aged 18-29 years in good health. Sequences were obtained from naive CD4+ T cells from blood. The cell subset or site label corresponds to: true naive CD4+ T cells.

DNA sequence: TGTGCCAGCAGCTTAGAACAGGGGGCAAACTATGGCTACACCTTC. Translated, this is CASSLEQGANYGYTF. This chain is built from TRBV7-9 and TRBJ1-2; TRBD1 agrees with 9 junctional bases. V is pruned by 1 base and J by 2 bases, leaving 2 bases of the junction without a gene match. The germline V gene (reference sequence) specifies SEHNR as CDR1 and FQNEAQ as CDR2. Reading from cysteine to phenylalanine, the CDR3 counts 15 amino acids. Of all the DNA, just the CDR3 is kept, 45 bases in frame from base 1. When the CDR3 is completed using the reference TRBV7-9 and TRBJ1-2 genes on either side, the full variable domain is DTGVSQNPRHKITKRGQNVTFRCDPISEHNRLYWYRQTLGQGPEFLTYFQNEAQLEKSRLLSDRFSAERPKGSFSTLEIQRTEQGDSAMYLCASSLEQGANYGYTFGSGTRLTVV.